The 3 T cell receptor beta chains given below trace back to one sample, sequenced in a study of blood T cell repertoires in COVID-19. Sequenced by immunoSEQ multiplex PCR; TCRdb stores in-frame clones only, minus some. The sample yields approximately 46,000 clones, around nine tenths seen once. Sequencing used peripheral blood. These receptors all come from a man aged 55 to 70 with active or convalescent COVID-19.

A few counts support this clone. The chain links TRBV6-2 or TRBV6-3 to TRBJ1-1, with D maybe TRBD1 (6 bases). V was pared by 5 bases and J by 1 base, with 11 bases between. Looked up from germline, CDR1 is MNHEY and CDR2 is SVGEGT. This CDR3 comprises 14 residues. The CDR3 DNA follows: TGTGCCAGCAGTACACAGGGACGGAACACTGAAGCTTTCTTT. This translates into CASSTQGRNTEAFF.

There are a few counts of this clone. The chain is built from TRBV5-1 and TRBJ1-4; D unresolved. Germline V gives CDR1 SGHRS, CDR2 YFSETQ. Trimming cost V 2 bases and J 8 bases, with 10 bases left between them. The CDR3 length is 13 residues. The CDR3 DNA reads TGCGCCAGCAGCTTCCGAGGCGGGGAAAAACTGTTTTTT. Translated: CASSFRGGEKLFF.

The chain carries TRBV21-1 and TRBJ1-1; TRBD1 reflects the table's D call only, with no check against the DNA. TRBV21-1 is described as a pseudogene. The CDR3 runs 13 residues. In nucleotides, the CDR3 is TGTGCCAGCACCAGAACAGGGAACACTGAAGCTTTCTTT. Protein sequence: CASTRTGNTEAFF.